The next 6 T cell receptor beta chains were all read from a single sample in a study of T cells in tuberculosis. Generated by immunoSEQ multiplex PCR, the TCRdb table keeps only in-frame clones and is missing some. The table includes about 33,000 clones, over 95% detected once. Sequencing input: PBMCs. The receptors here all came from a donor aged 10 to 29 with latent tuberculosis or without tuberculosis infection.

This sequence joins TRBV7-8 and TRBJ2-7; the match to TRBD1 covers 10 bases. The trim removed 5 bases at V and 1 base at J, leaving 11 bases unmatched. The CDR3 is 17 amino acids. Germline V gene sequence: CDR1 SGHVS, CDR2 FQNEAQ. The CDR3 reads CASSQLRPGQGSYEQYF. CDR3 coding DNA: TGTGCCAGCAGCCAACTCCGCCCGGGACAGGGGTCCTACGAGCAGTACTTC.

V and J are TRBV10-1 and TRBJ2-2; a weak D match, TRBD1 (6 bases). Per germline, CDR1 WNHNN and CDR2 SYGVQD (reference sequence). CDR3 size: 16 residues. Trimming removed 5 bases at V and 4 bases at J, with 17 bases between. The CDR3: CASSPGTIYGTGELFF. The CDR3 bases are TGCGCCAGCAGTCCCGGGACAATCTACGGCACCGGGGAGCTGTTTTTT.

This chain connects TRBV5-1 to TRBJ2-7; the match to TRBD2 covers 12 bases. CDR1 and CDR2 from the germline V gene are SGHRS and YFSETQ. The CDR3 length is 15 residues. The J segment lost 4 bases and the V segment lost 5 bases, leaving 7 bases of the junction unmatched. The CDR3 sequence is CASRLTSGSSYEQYF. CDR3 coding DNA: TGCGCCAGCAGGTTGACTAGCGGGAGTTCTTACGAGCAGTACTTC.

J is TRBJ1-1 and V is TRBV29-1; 8 bases are shared with TRBD1. The CDR3 covers 14 residues. Trimming at V came to 6 bases and at J to 1 base, leaving 7 bases not matched to a gene. Per germline, CDR1 SQVTM and CDR2 ANQGSEA. CDR3 in amino acids: CSVSGGGGNTEAFF. In DNA, the CDR3 is TGCAGCGTCTCAGGGGGCGGGGGGAACACTGAAGCTTTCTTT.

V is TRBV7-6 and J is TRBJ2-7; D remains ambiguous. V lost 0 bases and J 1 base, leaving 4 bases between the germline ends. Germline assignment: CDR1 SGHVS and CDR2 FNYEAQ. The CDR3 is 13 amino acids. The CDR3 sequence is CASSLATSYEQYF. The CDR3 DNA reads as TGTGCCAGCAGCTTAGCGACTTCCTACGAGCAGTACTTC.

The chain employs TRBV21-1 and TRBJ1-6; the table's D call, TRBD1, has no DNA check behind it. TRBV21-1 is a known pseudogene. This CDR3 region has 17 residues. Here the CDR3 reads CASSKDIEDRDNSPLHF. CDR3 bases: TGTGCCAGCAGCAAGGATATCGAGGACAGGGATAATTCACCCCTCCACTTT.